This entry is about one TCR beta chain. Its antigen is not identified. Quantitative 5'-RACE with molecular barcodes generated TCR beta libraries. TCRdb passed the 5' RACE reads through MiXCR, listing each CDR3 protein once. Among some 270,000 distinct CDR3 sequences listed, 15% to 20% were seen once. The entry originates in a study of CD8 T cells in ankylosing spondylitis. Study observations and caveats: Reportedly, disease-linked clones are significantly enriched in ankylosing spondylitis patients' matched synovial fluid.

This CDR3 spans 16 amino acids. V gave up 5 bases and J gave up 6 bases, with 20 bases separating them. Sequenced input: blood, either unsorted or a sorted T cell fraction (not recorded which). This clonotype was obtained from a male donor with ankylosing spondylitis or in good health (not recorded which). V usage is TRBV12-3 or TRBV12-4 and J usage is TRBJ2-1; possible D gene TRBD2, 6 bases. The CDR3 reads CASSPTGGGPSNEQFF. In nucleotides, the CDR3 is TGTGCCAGCAGTCCGACCGGGGGAGGTCCCTCCAATGAGCAGTTCTTC.